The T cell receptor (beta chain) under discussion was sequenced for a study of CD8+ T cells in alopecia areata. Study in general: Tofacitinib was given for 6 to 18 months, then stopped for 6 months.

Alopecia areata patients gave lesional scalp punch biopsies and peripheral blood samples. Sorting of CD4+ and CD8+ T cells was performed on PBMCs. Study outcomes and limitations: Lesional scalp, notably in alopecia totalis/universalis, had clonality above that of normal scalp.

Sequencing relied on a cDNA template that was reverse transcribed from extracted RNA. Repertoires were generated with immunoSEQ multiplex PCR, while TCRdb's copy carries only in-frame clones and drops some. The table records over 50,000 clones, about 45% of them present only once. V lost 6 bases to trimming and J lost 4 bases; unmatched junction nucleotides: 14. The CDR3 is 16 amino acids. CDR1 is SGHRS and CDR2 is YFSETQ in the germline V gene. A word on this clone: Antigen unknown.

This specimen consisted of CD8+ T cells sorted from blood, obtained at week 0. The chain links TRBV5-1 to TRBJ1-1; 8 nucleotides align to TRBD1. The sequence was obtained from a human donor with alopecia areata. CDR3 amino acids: CASNVAGGAGSTEAFF. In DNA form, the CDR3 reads TGCGCCAGCAACGTGGCAGGGGGCGCGGGGAGCACTGAAGCTTTCTTT.